This T cell receptor beta chain was observed in a study of cytomegalovirus exposure and HLA in healthy donors. Germline V lookup: CDR1 SGHNT, CDR2 YYREEE (reference sequence). The CDR3 covers 15 residues. V was pared by 1 base and J by 4 bases, with 12 bases between. The data were produced by immunoSEQ multiplex PCR, yet TCRdb's version contains in-frame clones alone and is incomplete. This table holds about 68,000 clones, about 90% found once. The chain links TRBV5-4 to TRBJ2-1, with D possibly matching TRBD1 (5 bases). The receptor's source is a young man in good health and CMV-seronegative. Sequenced input: PBMCs. CDR3 protein: CASSLQGDMYNEQFF. The CDR3 coding sequence is TGTGCCAGCAGCTTGCAGGGCGACATGTACAATGAGCAGTTCTTC.